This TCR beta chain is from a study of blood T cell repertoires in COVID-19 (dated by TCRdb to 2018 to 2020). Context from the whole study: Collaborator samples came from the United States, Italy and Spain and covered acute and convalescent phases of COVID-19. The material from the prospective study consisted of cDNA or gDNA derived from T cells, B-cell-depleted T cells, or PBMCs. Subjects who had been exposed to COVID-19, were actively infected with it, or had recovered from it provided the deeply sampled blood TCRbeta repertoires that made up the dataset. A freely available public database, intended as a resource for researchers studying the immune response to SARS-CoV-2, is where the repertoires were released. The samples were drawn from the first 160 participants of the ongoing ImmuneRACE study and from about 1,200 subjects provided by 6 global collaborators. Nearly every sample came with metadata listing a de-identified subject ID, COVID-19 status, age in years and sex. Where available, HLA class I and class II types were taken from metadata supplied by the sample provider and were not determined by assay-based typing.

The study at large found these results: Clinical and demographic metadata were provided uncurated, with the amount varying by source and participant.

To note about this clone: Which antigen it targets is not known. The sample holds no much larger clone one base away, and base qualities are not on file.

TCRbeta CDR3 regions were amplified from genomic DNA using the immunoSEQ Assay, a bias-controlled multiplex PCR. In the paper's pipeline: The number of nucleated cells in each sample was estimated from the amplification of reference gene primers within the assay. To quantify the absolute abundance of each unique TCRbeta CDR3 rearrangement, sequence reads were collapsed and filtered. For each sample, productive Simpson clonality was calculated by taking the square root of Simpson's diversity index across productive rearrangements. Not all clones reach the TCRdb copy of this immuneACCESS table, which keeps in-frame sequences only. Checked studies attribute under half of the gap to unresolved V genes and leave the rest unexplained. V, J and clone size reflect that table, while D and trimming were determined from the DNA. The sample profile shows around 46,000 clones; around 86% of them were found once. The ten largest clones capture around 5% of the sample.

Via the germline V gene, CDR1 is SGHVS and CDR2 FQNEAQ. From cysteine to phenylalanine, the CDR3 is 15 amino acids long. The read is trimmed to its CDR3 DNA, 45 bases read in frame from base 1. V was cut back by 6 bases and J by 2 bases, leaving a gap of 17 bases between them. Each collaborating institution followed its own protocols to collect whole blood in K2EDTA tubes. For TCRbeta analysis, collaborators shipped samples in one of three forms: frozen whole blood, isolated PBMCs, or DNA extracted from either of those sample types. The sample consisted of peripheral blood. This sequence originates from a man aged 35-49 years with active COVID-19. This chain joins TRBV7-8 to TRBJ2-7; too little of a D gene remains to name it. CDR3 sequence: CASSGGVDSTYEQYF. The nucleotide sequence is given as TGTGCCAGCAGTGGTGGAGTGGATTCCACCTACGAGCAGTACTTC.